These T cell receptor beta chains were read from a single sample in a study of CD8+CD57+ T cells in acquired aplastic anemia. TCRdb re-called the reads through MiXCR, storing one row per CDR3 protein. The sample shows around 150,000 distinct CDR3 sequences, 41% of them seen only once. The sequencing sample was made of sorted CD4+, CD8+, or CD8+CD57+ T cells (not recorded which) from PBMCs. The receptors come from a human donor in good health, serving as a control. CDR3s include the opening cysteine and the closing phenylalanine or tryptophan. The order of the fields is V gene, clone size, D gene, J gene, CDR3 DNA, CDR3 protein. The D gene is left open where the match is weak. Size tells how often a clone was seen (once, few, many) or the class of an expanded clone, and some rows leave it out.

TRBV20-1,many,TRBD2,TRBJ2-1,TGCAGTGCCCAAGGACTAGCGGGAGATGAGCAGTTCTTC,CSAQGLAGDEQFF
TRBV6-5,many,NA,TRBJ2-7,TGTGCCAGCAGTTACTCGTCAGGGTCCTACGAGCAGTACTTC,CASSYSSGSYEQYF
TRBV20-1,NA,NA,TRBJ1-4,TGCAGTGTGGGGTATACAACTAATGAAAAATTGTTTTTT,CSVGYTTNEKLFF
TRBV20-1,once,NA,TRBJ1-2,TGCAGTGCTAGTTCCGGTGGCTACACCTTC,CSASSGGYTF
TRBV3-1,few,NA,TRBJ1-2,TGTGCCAGCAGCCCCCTTCGCAGGGTGGGGTATGGCTACACCTTC,CASSPLRRVGYGYTF
TRBV10-3,few,NA,TRBJ2-7,TGTGCCATCAAAGCGGCACGCGACGAGCAGTACTTC,CAIKAARDEQYF
TRBV12-3/TRBV12-4,NA,NA,TRBJ1-1,TGTGCGACGCGGGAGAACACTGAAGCTTTCTTT,CATRENTEAFF
TRBV6-1,many,NA,TRBJ1-5,TGTGCCAGCAGTGAATACAGGGTGGGTCCCCAGCATTTT,CASSEYRVGPQHF
TRBV29-1,NA,NA,TRBJ1-2,TGCAGCGTTCCCCCGGACGACTATGGCTACACCTTC,CSVPPDDYGYTF
TRBV10-3,medium-sized,TRBD2,TRBJ2-7,TGTGCCATCAGACTTGAGACTAGCGGGAGTTACGAGCAGTACTTC,CAIRLETSGSYEQYF
TRBV2,NA,NA,TRBJ1-2,TGTGCCAGCAGCCTGCCTCGCTATGGCTACACCTTC,CASSLPRYGYTF
TRBV6-2/TRBV6-3,many,NA,TRBJ1-2,TGTGCCAGCAGTTACTCGACATCCATGGTGTCCGCGAGTGGCTACACCTTC,CASSYSTSMVSASGYTF
TRBV2,medium-sized,NA,TRBJ2-7,TGTGCCAGCAGTGAAGGGACAGGAGGGCTTGTCGAGCAGTACTTC,CASSEGTGGLVEQYF
TRBV6-1,many,NA,TRBJ2-1,TGTGCCAGCAGTGAATTCTACGGGTACAATGAGCAGTTCTTC,CASSEFYGYNEQFF
TRBV20-1,NA,NA,TRBJ1-1,TGCAGTGCTAGAAAGACAGACACTGAAGCTTTCTTT,CSARKTDTEAFF
TRBV5-1,many,NA,TRBJ2-7,TGCGCCAGCAGCTGGACGTCGGGGCAGGGCCCCTACGAGCAGTACTTC,CASSWTSGQGPYEQYF
TRBV25-1,NA,TRBD1,TRBJ2-7,TGTGCCAGCAGTGAATCGGGGGGACAGGGGGTCTCCTACGAGCAGTACTTC,CASSESGGQGVSYEQYF
TRBV5-4,many,NA,TRBJ2-3,TGTGCCAGCAGCTTGGTCGTTCCAGATACGCAGTATTTT,CASSLVVPDTQYF
TRBV29-1,many,NA,TRBJ1-1,NA,CSPGWGEGTEALF
TRBV12-3/TRBV12-4,many,NA,TRBJ2-2,TGTGCCAGCAGTTTAGGTCACAGGGATACCGGGGAGCTGTTTTTT,CASSLGHRDTGELFF
TRBV20-1,many,TRBD2,TRBJ2-1,TGCAGTGCTGCTAGCGGTAACTCCTACAATGAGCAGTTCTTC,CSAASGNSYNEQFF
TRBV19,many,TRBD2,TRBJ2-1,TGTGCCAGTAGTACCCCCCGAGTAGCGGGAGCTGACAATGAGCAGTTCTTC,CASSTPRVAGADNEQFF
TRBV3-1,many,NA,TRBJ2-5,TGTGCCAGCAGCCAAGATCGGGTGGGTGCCGAGACCCAGTACTTC,CASSQDRVGAETQYF
TRBV19,NA,TRBD1,TRBJ1-5,TGTGCCAGTACCATCGACAGGGGCGATCAGCCCCAGCATTTT,CASTIDRGDQPQHF
TRBV2,many,NA,TRBJ1-1,TGTGCCAGCAGTGAATCGGGGGCCTGGGCTGAAGCTTTCTTT,CASSESGAWAEAFF
TRBV19,many,TRBD1,TRBJ2-1,TGTGCCAGTAGTGAATCCTTAAGGGACAGGGAGGGTGAGCAGTTCTTC,CASSESLRDREGEQFF
TRBV25-1,once,TRBD2,TRBJ2-7,TGTGCCAGCAGCAGCGGGGGGGCCGGAAGCGAGCAGTACTTC,CASSSGGAGSEQYF
TRBV12-3/TRBV12-4,many,TRBD1,TRBJ1-2,TGTGCCAGCAGTTTTAAAACAGGGGGCTCGGGCTACACCTTC,CASSFKTGGSGYTF
TRBV11-2,NA,NA,TRBJ1-4,TGTGCCAGCAGCTTAGAAAATATCCAGGGGTCTAATGAAAAACTGTTTTTT,CASSLENIQGSNEKLFF
TRBV29-1,few,NA,TRBJ2-3,TGCAGCGTTGAAAAGTCCTCAGATACGCAGTATTTT,CSVEKSSDTQYF
TRBV20-1,many,NA,TRBJ2-1,TGCAGTGTCGCTAGGAGGATGGGCGATGAGCAGTTCTTC,CSVARRMGDEQFF
TRBV7-9,many,TRBD2,TRBJ2-3,TGTGCCAGCAGCTTTTCTCTAGCGGGAGATACGCAGTATTTT,CASSFSLAGDTQYF
TRBV9,NA,NA,TRBJ2-3,TGTGCCAGCAGCGTAGATCAGCGGGGCACAGATACGCAGTATTTT,CASSVDQRGTDTQYF
TRBV4-1,many,TRBD1,TRBJ1-5,TGCGCCAGCAGCCAAGAAAGGGGGACAGGGGTAGGTCAGCCCCAGCATTTT,CASSQERGTGVGQPQHF
TRBV29-1,NA,NA,TRBJ1-2,TGCAGCGAATCCACAGGAGACTATGGCTACACCTTC,CSESTGDYGYTF
TRBV6-1,many,NA,TRBJ1-5,TGTGCCAGCAGTGAAAACCCTAATCAGCCCCAGCATTTT,CASSENPNQPQHF
TRBV15,NA,NA,TRBJ1-5,TGTGCCACCAGCAGAGAGGGCAGGGGTTTCAATCGACCCCAGCATTTT,CATSREGRGFNRPQHF
TRBV6-2/TRBV6-3,many,NA,TRBJ2-7,TGTGCCAGCAGTACCCGTGCTGGGTCCTACGAGCAGTACTTC,CASSTRAGSYEQYF
TRBV5-5,NA,NA,TRBJ1-2,TGTGCCAGCAGCTCGGACCGGGACAACTATGGCTACACCTTC,CASSSDRDNYGYTF
TRBV14,many,NA,TRBJ2-7,TGTGCCAGCAGCCAAGGAATTGGTGTCCGCTACTCCTACGAGCAGTACTTC,CASSQGIGVRYSYEQYF
TRBV15,NA,NA,TRBJ1-2,TGTGCCACCAGCAGAGAAACGGGGTATGGCTACACCTTC,CATSRETGYGYTF
TRBV6-4,many,NA,TRBJ2-7,TGTGCCAGCAGATCTGTAGGAATCTACGAGCAGTACTTC,CASRSVGIYEQYF
TRBV25-1,many,NA,TRBJ1-1,TGTGCCAGCATGCAAAACAGGGAAAAAACTGAAGCTTTCTTT,CASMQNREKTEAFF
TRBV7-8,few,NA,TRBJ2-5,TGTGCCAGCCGGCCAAACCAAGAGACCCAGTACTTC,CASRPNQETQYF
TRBV20-1,many,TRBD1,TRBJ1-5,TGCAGTGCCATACAGGGGTACAATCAGCCCCAGCATTTT,CSAIQGYNQPQHF
TRBV2,many,TRBD2,TRBJ2-7,TGTGCCAGCAGAACTAGCGGGAGTTACGAGCAGTACTTC,CASRTSGSYEQYF
TRBV20-1,NA,NA,TRBJ2-5,TGCAGTGCTAGTTTGGGCAGGAGGAGAGAGACCCAGTACTTC,CSASLGRRRETQYF
TRBV6-1,many,NA,TRBJ1-2,TGTGCGAGCGAGGTACCTGTTAGGAACTATGGCTACACCTTC,CASEVPVRNYGYTF
TRBV6-1,many,NA,TRBJ1-1,TGTGCCAGCAGTGTGCTGGGATCTAGGGCTTTCTTT,CASSVLGSRAFF
TRBV30,many,TRBD2,TRBJ2-3,TGTGCCTGGAGTAGCGGGGGGCCAGATACGCAGTATTTT,CAWSSGGPDTQYF
TRBV3-1,few,NA,TRBJ1-3,TGTGCCAGCAGCCAATCATTGGCTGGCTCTGGAAACACCATATATTTT,CASSQSLAGSGNTIYF
TRBV10-3,few,NA,TRBJ2-7,TGTGCCATCAGTGAAGGGACGGAACTCTACGAGCAGTACTTC,CAISEGTELYEQYF
TRBV5-6,NA,NA,TRBJ2-7,TGTGCCAGCAGCAGGGACACAAGATACGAGCAGTACTTC,CASSRDTRYEQYF
TRBV15,NA,TRBD2,TRBJ2-1,TGTGCCACCAGCAGACGGCTGGGGCTAGCGGGATCAAATGAGCAGTTCTTC,CATSRRLGLAGSNEQFF